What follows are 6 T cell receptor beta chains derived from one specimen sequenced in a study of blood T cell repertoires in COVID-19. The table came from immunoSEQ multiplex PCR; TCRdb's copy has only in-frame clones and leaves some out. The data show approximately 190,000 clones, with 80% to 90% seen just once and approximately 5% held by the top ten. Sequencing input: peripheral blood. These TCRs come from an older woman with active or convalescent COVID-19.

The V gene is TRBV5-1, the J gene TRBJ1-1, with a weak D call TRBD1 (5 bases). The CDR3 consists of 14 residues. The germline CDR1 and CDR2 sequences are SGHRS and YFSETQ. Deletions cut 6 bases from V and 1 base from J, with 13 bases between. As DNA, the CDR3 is TGCGCCAGCACCCAGCAGGGAGGGAACACTGAAGCTTTCTTT. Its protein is CASTQQGGNTEAFF.

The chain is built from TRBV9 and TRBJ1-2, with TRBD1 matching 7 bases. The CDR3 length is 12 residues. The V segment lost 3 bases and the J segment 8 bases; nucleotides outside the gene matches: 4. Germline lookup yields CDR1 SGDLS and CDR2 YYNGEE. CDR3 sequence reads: CASSGEGAGYTF. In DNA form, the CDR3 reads TGTGCCAGCAGCGGTGAGGGGGCGGGCTACACCTTC.

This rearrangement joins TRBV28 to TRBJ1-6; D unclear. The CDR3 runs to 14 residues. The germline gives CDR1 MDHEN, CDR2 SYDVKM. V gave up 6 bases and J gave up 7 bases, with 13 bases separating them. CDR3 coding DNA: TGTGCCAGCAGCTCTCCAGGTGAAAATTCACCCCTCCACTTT. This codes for CASSSPGENSPLHF.

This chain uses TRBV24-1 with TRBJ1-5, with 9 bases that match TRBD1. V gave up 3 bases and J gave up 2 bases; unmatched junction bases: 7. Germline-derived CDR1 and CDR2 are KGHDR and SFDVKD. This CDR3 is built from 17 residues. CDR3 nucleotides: TGTGCCACCAGTGATCCGGGACAGGGATATGGCAATCAGCCCCAGCATTTT. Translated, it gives CATSDPGQGYGNQPQHF.

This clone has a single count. The CDR3 spells CASSLGRATYEQYF. DNA of the CDR3: TGTGCCAGCAGCCTCGGCAGGGCCACCTACGAGCAGTACTTC. This sequence joins TRBV14 and TRBJ2-7; a possible D gene is TRBD1 (5 bases). Trimming took off 4 bases at V and 2 bases at J, with 12 bases between the two ends. CDR3 length: 14 amino acids. CDR1 and CDR2 (germline): SGHDN, FVKESK.

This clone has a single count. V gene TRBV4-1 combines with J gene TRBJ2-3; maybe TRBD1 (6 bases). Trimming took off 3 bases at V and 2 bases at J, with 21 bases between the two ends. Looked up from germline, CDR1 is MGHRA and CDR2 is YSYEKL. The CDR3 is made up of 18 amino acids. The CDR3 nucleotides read TGCGCCAGCAGCCATCCCACTCAGGGGCTGTGGGACACAGATACGCAGTATTTT. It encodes CASSHPTQGLWDTDTQYF.